The 26 T cell receptor beta chains reported below all come from one sample, sequenced in a study of cytomegalovirus exposure and HLA in healthy donors. PCR was performed using 60 Vbeta and 13 Jbeta primers. Here immunoSEQ multiplex PCR was the method, and the copy in TCRdb shows in-frame clones only, minus some. In the table there are 100,000 to 150,000 clones, around 79% of which are singletons. The specimen sequenced was PBMCs. The receptors were gathered from a woman in her 40s in good health and CMV-seronegative.

This chain links TRBV5-1 with TRBJ1-5; D uncertain. The CDR3 spans 15 residues. Trimming removed 3 bases at V and 6 bases at J, with 16 bases between. Germline-derived CDR1 and CDR2 are SGHRS and YFSETQ. The CDR3 DNA reads TGCGCCAGCAGCTCCGGGGAAGGCGGAGCTCAGCCCCAGCATTTT. It yields the protein CASSSGEGGAQPQHF.

The rearrangement joins TRBV28 to TRBJ1-2; TRBD1 matches at 7 bases. The CDR3 has 13 amino acids. The V and J ends lost 8 bases and 7 bases, in that order; junction bases with no gene match: 10. Germline CDR1 MDHEN, CDR2 SYDVKM. In DNA form, the CDR3 reads TGTGCCAGCCGTAAGGGGGCGATGGGTGGCTACACCTTC. This codes for CASRKGAMGGYTF.

This clone was counted between two and nine times. This chain links TRBV11-2 with TRBJ2-5, with 11 bases matching TRBD2. The germline gives CDR1 SGHAT, CDR2 FQNNGV. The V gene end was trimmed by 5 bases and the J gene end by 2 bases; junction bases not matched to a gene: 7. The CDR3 is 16 amino acids. CDR3 loop: CASSRRLAGRQETQYF. The CDR3 nucleotides read TGTGCCAGCAGCAGGCGACTAGCGGGAAGGCAAGAGACCCAGTACTTC.

There are a few counts of this clone. The chain joins TRBV28 to TRBJ1-1; no firm D call. The CDR3 length is 12 residues. Trimming stripped 6 bases from V and 9 bases from J, with 14 bases between. Per the germline V gene, CDR1 is MDHEN and CDR2 is SYDVKM. The DNA for the CDR3 is TGTGCCAGCAGCCCCGAGGGCCCAAAAGCTTTCTTT. It codes for CASSPEGPKAFF.

In DNA, the CDR3 is TGTGCCACTCAACCCCAGGGCACCTATGGCTACACCTTC. This translates into CATQPQGTYGYTF. The rearrangement links TRBV10-3 to TRBJ1-2; TRBD1 might be the D (5 bases). The CDR3 runs to 13 residues. The V end lost 10 bases, the J end lost 4 bases, and 16 bases lay between the germline ends. CDR1 is ENHRY, CDR2 SYGVKD, per germline.

The V and J genes are TRBV7-9 and TRBJ2-4; TRBD2 aligns across 7 bases. The CDR3 is made up of 15 amino acids. Per germline, CDR1 SEHNR and CDR2 FQNEAQ (reference sequence). The trim removed 4 bases at V and 9 bases at J, leaving 12 bases unmatched. CDR3 DNA sequence: TGTGCCAGCAGCTCAGGTGGGAGGGCCCTAGGCATTCAGTACTTC. This translates into CASSSGGRALGIQYF.

This clone was recorded a few times. This rearrangement joins TRBV9 to TRBJ2-1; 7 bases fit TRBD2. The CDR3 is 15 residues long. Germline V gene data show CDR1 as SGDLS and CDR2 as YYNGEE. V trimming: 0 bases; J trimming: 3 bases; junction bases outside the gene matches: 3. The CDR3 nucleotides read TGTGCCAGCAGCGTAGAGGCTAGCGGCTACAATGAGCAGTTCTTC. It encodes CASSVEASGYNEQFF.

The gene calls are TRBV28 and TRBJ2-5, with TRBD2 matching over 8 bases. In germline, CDR1 is MDHEN, CDR2 SYDVKM. The V and J ends lost 5 bases and 7 bases, in that order; junction bases with no gene match: 12. The CDR3 is made up of 15 amino acids. In DNA, the CDR3 is TGTGCCAGCAGTGACTCACTAGCGGTCGGATGGACCCAGTACTTC. Translated, it gives CASSDSLAVGWTQYF.

The chain combines TRBV7-9 with TRBJ2-7, with 10 positions matching TRBD2. The ends lost 4 bases at V and 7 bases at J; junction bases unmatched: 13. CDR1 and CDR2 (germline): SEHNR, FQNEAQ (reference sequence). CDR3 length equals 16 residues. CDR3 in amino acids: CASSSSGTSARWEQYF. CDR3 nucleotide sequence: TGTGCCAGCAGCTCCTCCGGGACTAGCGCCCGGTGGGAGCAGTACTTC.

CDR3 sequence (DNA): TGTGCCAGCACCTCACGGACAGGGGTCTTGGGCACTGAAGCTTTCTTT. It yields the protein CASTSRTGVLGTEAFF. The V call is TRBV28, the J call TRBJ1-1; 9 nucleotides line up with TRBD1. This CDR3 region has 16 residues. Germline lookup yields CDR1 MDHEN and CDR2 SYDVKM. With V trimmed by 7 bases and J by 4 bases, 13 bases remained unmatched.

The table lists this clone with a count of one. This chain uses TRBV4-1 with TRBJ2-7; 11 bases fit TRBD2. This CDR3 region has 15 residues. After removal of 4 bases from V and 2 bases from J, the junction contained 4 bases not matched to a gene. The germline gives CDR1 MGHRA, CDR2 YSYEKL. CDR3: CASSRPTSGAYEQYF. CDR3 nucleotide sequence: TGCGCCAGCAGCCGACCGACTAGCGGGGCCTACGAGCAGTACTTC.

The chain joins TRBV7-2 to TRBJ1-2; weak D call: TRBD1 (6 bases). Germline-derived CDR1 and CDR2 are SGHTA and FQGNSA. The CDR3 totals 18 residues. The germline V and J ends were trimmed by 7 bases and 0 bases, with 24 bases remaining between them. The DNA for the CDR3 is TGTGCCAGCACCCTCGACCCAGGGGCGGCGTGGTCTAACTATGGCTACACCTTC. This codes for CASTLDPGAAWSNYGYTF.

The rearrangement uses TRBV5-4 and TRBJ2-5; TRBD1 matches 9 bases. The junction had 9 bases not matched to a gene; V was cut back by 4 bases and J by 5 bases. Germline CDR1 is SGHNT and CDR2 is YYREEE (reference sequence). The CDR3 runs 15 residues. The CDR3 loop is CASSIYRTGEETQYF. The CDR3 DNA sequence: TGTGCCAGCAGCATTTACAGGACAGGGGAGGAGACCCAGTACTTC.

The gene calls are TRBV2 and TRBJ2-4; 7 nucleotides agree with TRBD1. Unmatched junction bases numbered 7, after V lost 4 bases and J lost 7 bases. CDR3 length: 14 residues. Germline CDR1 is SNHLY and CDR2 is FYNNEI. The CDR3 sequence: CASSGLGQANIQYF. The CDR3, as DNA: TGTGCCAGCAGTGGGCTAGGACAGGCGAACATTCAGTACTTC. Filled out from reference TRBV2 and TRBJ2-4, the complete variable domain reads EPEVTQTPSHQVTQMGQEVILRCVPISNHLYFYWYRQILGQKVEFLVSFYNNEISEKSEIFDDQFSVERPDGSNFTLKIRSTKLEDSAMYFCASSGLGQANIQYFGAGTRLSVL.

This clone was observed a single time. This chain joins TRBV28 and TRBJ2-1; D possibly corresponds to TRBD2 (5 bases). This CDR3 contains 15 residues. Germline CDR1 is MDHEN and CDR2 is SYDVKM. The V gene lost 1 base and the J gene lost 2 bases, with 9 bases spanning the gap. CDR3 sequence (DNA): TGTGCCAGCAGTTTATCCCCCGGGGCCTACAATGAGCAGTTCTTC. Translated, it gives CASSLSPGAYNEQFF.

The V and J genes are TRBV19 and TRBJ2-1, with a possible D match to TRBD2 (7 bases). Germline lookup yields CDR1 LNHDA and CDR2 SQIVND (reference sequence). The CDR3 length is 15 residues. V was shortened by 5 bases and J by 10 bases, with 21 bases between the two germline ends. DNA for the CDR3: TGTGCCAGTAGTTACGAGGGGGAGGGAAACGGGGAGCAGTTCTTC. This translates into CASSYEGEGNGEQFF. Combining the CDR3 with reference TRBV19 and TRBJ2-1 gives the whole variable domain DGGITQSPKYLFRKEGQNVTLSCEQNLNHDAMYWYRQDPGQGLRLIYYSQIVNDFQKGDIAEGYSVSREKKESFPLTVTSAQKNPTAFYLCASSYEGEGNGEQFFGPGTRLTVL.

CDR3 nucleotide sequence: TGTGCCAGCTCACCGATCCGGGACAGCTATGGCTACACCTTC. The encoded protein is CASSPIRDSYGYTF. The V call is TRBV18, the J call TRBJ1-2, with 7 bases matching TRBD1. CDR3 length: 14 amino acids. CDR1 and CDR2 from the germline V gene are KGHSH and LQKENI. V was pared by 3 bases and J by 4 bases, with 5 bases of the junction left unmatched. Full variable domain (outside the CDR3, taken from reference TRBV18 and TRBJ1-2): NAGVMQNPRHLVRRRGQEARLRCSPMKGHSHVYWYRQLPEEGLKFMVYLQKENIIDESGMPKERFSAEFPKEGPSILRIQQVVRGDSAAYFCASSPIRDSYGYTFGSGTRLTVV.

This rearrangement joins TRBV7-3 to TRBJ2-1; 10 bases agree with TRBD1. The CDR3 is 14 residues long. Losses at the gene ends were 6 bases for V and 7 bases for J; bases not matched to a gene: 6. Per germline, CDR1 SGHTA and CDR2 FQGTGA. The CDR3 DNA reads as TGTGCCAGCAGTTGGGACAGGGGTTCTAATGAGCAGTTCTTC. Protein: CASSWDRGSNEQFF. Combining the CDR3 with reference TRBV7-3 and TRBJ2-1 gives the whole variable domain GAGVSQTPSNKVTEKGKYVELRCDPISGHTALYWYRQSLGQGPEFLIYFQGTGAADDSGLPNDRFFAVRPEGSVSTLKIQRTERGDSAVYLCASSWDRGSNEQFFGPGTRLTVL.

The chain is built from TRBV19 and TRBJ2-7; 8 bases are shared with TRBD2. V lost 1 base to trimming and J lost 0 bases; unmatched junction nucleotides: 2. The germline CDR1 and CDR2 sequences are LNHDA and SQIVND (reference sequence). This CDR3 has 15 residues. The CDR3: CASSIVSGSSYEQYF. For the CDR3, the DNA is TGTGCCAGTAGTATAGTGAGCGGGAGCTCCTACGAGCAGTACTTC.

This rearrangement joins TRBV7-2 to TRBJ2-3; D ambiguous. In germline, CDR1 is SGHTA, CDR2 FQGNSA. This CDR3 is 17 amino acids long. V lost 5 bases and J 2 bases, leaving 20 bases between the germline ends. CDR3 sequence reads: CASSPPFGWRHTDTQYF. CDR3 DNA: TGTGCCAGCAGCCCGCCCTTTGGGTGGCGGCACACAGATACGCAGTATTTT.

This rearrangement joins TRBV11-2 to TRBJ2-7; the match to TRBD2 covers 7 bases. The germline V gene encodes CDR1 SGHAT and CDR2 FQNNGV. CDR3 length equals 14 residues. V gave up 3 bases and J gave up 0 bases; unmatched junction bases: 2. CDR3 DNA sequence: TGTGCCAGCAGCTTTGGGGGGGTCTCCTACGAGCAGTACTTC. It codes for CASSFGGVSYEQYF. The complete variable domain, with remaining parts taken from reference TRBV11-2 and TRBJ2-7, reads EAGVAQSPRYKIIEKRQSVAFWCNPISGHATLYWYQQILGQGPKLLIQFQNNGVVDDSQLPKDRFSAERLKGVDSTLKIQPAKLEDSAVYLCASSFGGVSYEQYFGPGTRLTVT.

This chain connects TRBV9 to TRBJ2-2; possible D gene TRBD1, 6 bases. Germline CDR1 and CDR2: SGDLS and YYNGEE. CDR3 size: 15 residues. V lost 3 bases to trimming and J lost 5 bases, with 14 bases between them. CDR3 in DNA: TGTGCCAGCAGCGCCGCCAGGGGTAGGACCGGGGAGCTGTTTTTT. It codes for CASSAARGRTGELFF.

This chain joins TRBV7-2 and TRBJ1-4, with 8 bases aligning to TRBD1. V lost 2 bases to trimming and J lost 8 bases; unmatched junction nucleotides: 4. There are 14 residues in the CDR3. Germline V gene sequence: CDR1 SGHTA, CDR2 FQGNSA. CDR3 residues: CASSLQGAREKLFF. DNA for the CDR3: TGTGCCAGCAGCTTACAGGGGGCGCGAGAAAAACTGTTTTTT.

This clone was seen only a few times. Other DNA sequences in this sample translate to the same CDR3. The rearrangement joins TRBV28 to TRBJ2-7, with TRBD1 matching over 9 bases. V lost 6 bases to trimming and J lost 2 bases; unmatched junction nucleotides: 8. The germline V gene encodes CDR1 MDHEN and CDR2 SYDVKM. CDR3 length: 15 residues. The CDR3 loop is CASSSSGTGTYEQYF. The CDR3 DNA follows: TGTGCCAGCAGCTCCTCCGGGACAGGGACCTACGAGCAGTACTTC.

V is TRBV11-2 and J is TRBJ1-1; the D gene is possibly TRBD1 (5 bases). This CDR3 comprises 14 residues. Trimming pared 1 base from V and 5 bases from J, leaving 11 bases between. Germline lookup yields CDR1 SGHAT and CDR2 FQNNGV. In DNA, the CDR3 is TGTGCCAGCAGCTTAGTCACCAGGGATACTGAAGCTTTCTTT. Encoded protein: CASSLVTRDTEAFF.

This chain connects TRBV27 to TRBJ2-7; weak D call: TRBD1 (5 bases). The V gene's germline CDR1 is MNHEY and CDR2 SMNVEV (reference sequence). The CDR3 consists of 15 residues. The ends were cut back, 5 bases at V and 3 bases at J, with 17 bases in the middle. CDR3 DNA sequence: TGTGCCAGCAGTAGGCCCCTCCAGGGCCACTACGAGCAGTACTTC. Encoded protein: CASSRPLQGHYEQYF.